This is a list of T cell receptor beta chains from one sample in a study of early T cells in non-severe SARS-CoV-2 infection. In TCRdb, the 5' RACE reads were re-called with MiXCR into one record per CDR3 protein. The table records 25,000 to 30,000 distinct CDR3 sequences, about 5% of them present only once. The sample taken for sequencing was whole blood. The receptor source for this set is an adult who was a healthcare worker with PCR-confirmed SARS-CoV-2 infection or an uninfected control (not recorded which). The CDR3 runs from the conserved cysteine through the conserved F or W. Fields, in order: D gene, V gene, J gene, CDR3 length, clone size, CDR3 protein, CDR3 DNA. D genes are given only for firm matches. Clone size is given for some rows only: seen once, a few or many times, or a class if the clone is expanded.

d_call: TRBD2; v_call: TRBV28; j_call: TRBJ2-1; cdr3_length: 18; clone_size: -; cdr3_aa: CASSSPPGLAGGLGEQFF; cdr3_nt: TGTGCCAGCAGTTCGCCCCCGGGACTAGCGGGAGGGCTGGGTGAGCAGTTCTTC
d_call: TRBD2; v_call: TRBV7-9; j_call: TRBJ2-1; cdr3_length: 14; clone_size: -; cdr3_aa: CASSLGLAGEGSFF; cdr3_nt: TGTGCCAGCAGCTTAGGTCTAGCGGGAGAAGGGTCGTTCTTC
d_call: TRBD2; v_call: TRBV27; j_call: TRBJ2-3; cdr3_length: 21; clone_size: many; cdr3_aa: CASSLSSGRRKTHRRTDTQYF; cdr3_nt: TGTGCCAGCAGTTTATCCAGCGGGAGGCGTAAGACGCACCGCCGCACAGATACGCAGTATTTT
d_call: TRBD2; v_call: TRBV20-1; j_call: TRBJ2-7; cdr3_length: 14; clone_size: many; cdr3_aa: CSARLTSGRYEQYF; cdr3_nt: TGCAGTGCTAGGTTGACTAGCGGGAGATACGAGCAGTACTTC
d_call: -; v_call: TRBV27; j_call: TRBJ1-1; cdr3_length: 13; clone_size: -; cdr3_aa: CASFRLIGTEAFF; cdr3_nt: TGTGCCAGCTTTAGGCTGATCGGCACTGAAGCTTTCTTT
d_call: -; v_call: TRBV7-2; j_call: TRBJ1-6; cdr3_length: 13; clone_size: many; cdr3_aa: CASSWDKNSPLHF; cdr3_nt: TGTGCCAGCAGCTGGGACAAAAATTCACCCCTCCACTTT
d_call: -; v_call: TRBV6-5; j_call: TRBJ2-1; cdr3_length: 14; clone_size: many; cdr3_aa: CASSSRPPYNEQFF; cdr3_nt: TGTGCCAGCAGCTCGCGTCCCCCCTACAATGAGCAGTTCTTC
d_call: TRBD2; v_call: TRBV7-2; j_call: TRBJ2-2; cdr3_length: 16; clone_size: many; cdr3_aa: CASNHLGLAVPGELFF; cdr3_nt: TGTGCCAGCAACCACCTGGGACTAGCGGTTCCCGGGGAGCTGTTTTTT
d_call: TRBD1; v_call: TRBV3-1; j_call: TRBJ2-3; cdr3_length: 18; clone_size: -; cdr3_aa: CASSQDSETGNFTDTQYF; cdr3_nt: TGTGCCAGCAGCCAAGATTCAGAGACAGGGAACTTTACAGATACGCAGTATTTT
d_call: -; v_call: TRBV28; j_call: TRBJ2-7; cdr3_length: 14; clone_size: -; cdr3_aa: CASSETGRSYEQYF; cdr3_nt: TGTGCCAGCAGTGAGACCGGGCGCTCCTACGAGCAGTACTTC
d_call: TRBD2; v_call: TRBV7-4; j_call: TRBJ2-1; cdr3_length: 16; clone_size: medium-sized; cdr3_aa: CASSGTSGTPSNEQFF; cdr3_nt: TGTGCCAGCAGCGGGACTAGCGGGACCCCCTCCAATGAGCAGTTCTTC
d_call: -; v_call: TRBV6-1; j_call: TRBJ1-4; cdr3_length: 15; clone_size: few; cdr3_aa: CASNPDPGGSEKLFF; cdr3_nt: TGTGCCAGCAACCCCGACCCGGGGGGGAGTGAAAAACTGTTTTTT
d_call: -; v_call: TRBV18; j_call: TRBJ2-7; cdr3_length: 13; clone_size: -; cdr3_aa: CASSPPRSYEQYF; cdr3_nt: TGTGCCAGCTCACCACCGCGTAGCTACGAGCAGTACTTC
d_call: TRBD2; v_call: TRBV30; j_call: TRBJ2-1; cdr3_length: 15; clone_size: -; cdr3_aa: CAWSSGGTNPNEQFF; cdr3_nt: TGTGCCTGGAGTTCGGGGGGGACTAATCCCAATGAGCAGTTCTTC
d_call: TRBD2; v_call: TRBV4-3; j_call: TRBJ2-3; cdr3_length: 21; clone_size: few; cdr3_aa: CASSQVGPGLAGGSGTDTQYF; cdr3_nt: TGCGCCAGCAGCCAAGTCGGACCAGGGCTAGCGGGAGGTTCGGGCACAGATACGCAGTATTTT
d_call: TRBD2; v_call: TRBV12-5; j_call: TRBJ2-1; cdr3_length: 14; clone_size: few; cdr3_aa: CASGLIQAGEEQFF; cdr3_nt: TGTGCTAGTGGTTTGATTCAAGCGGGAGAGGAGCAGTTCTTC
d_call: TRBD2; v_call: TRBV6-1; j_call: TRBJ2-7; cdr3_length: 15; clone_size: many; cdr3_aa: CASSGGLAGTYEQYF; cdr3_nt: TGTGCCAGCAGTGGTGGACTAGCGGGGACCTACGAGCAGTACTTC
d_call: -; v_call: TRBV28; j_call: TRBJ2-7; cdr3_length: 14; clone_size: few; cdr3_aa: CASSLGGFSYEQYF; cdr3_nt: TGTGCCAGCAGTTTGGGGGGCTTCTCCTACGAGCAGTACTTC
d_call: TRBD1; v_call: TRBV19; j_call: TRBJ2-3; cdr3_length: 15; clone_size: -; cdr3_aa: CASSPDRRSTDTQYF; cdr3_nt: TGTGCCAGTAGCCCGGACAGGCGCTCCACAGATACGCAGTATTTT
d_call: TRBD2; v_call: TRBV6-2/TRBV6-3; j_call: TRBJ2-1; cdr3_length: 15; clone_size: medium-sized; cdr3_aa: CASSASSGSYYEQFF; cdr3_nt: TGTGCCAGCAGTGCATCTAGCGGGAGTTATTATGAGCAGTTCTTC
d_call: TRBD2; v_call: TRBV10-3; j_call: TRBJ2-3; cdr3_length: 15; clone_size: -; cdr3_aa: CAIRSTSGTGDTQYF; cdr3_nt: TGTGCCATCCGGTCGACTAGCGGGACCGGAGATACGCAGTATTTT
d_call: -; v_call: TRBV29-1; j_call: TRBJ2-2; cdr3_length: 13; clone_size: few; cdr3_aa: CSVTGLLTGELFF; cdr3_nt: TGCAGCGTGACGGGCCTTCTAACAGGGGAGCTGTTTTTT
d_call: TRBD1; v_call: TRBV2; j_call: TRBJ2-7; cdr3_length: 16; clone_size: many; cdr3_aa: CASRPTPGTGSYEQYF; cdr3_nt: TGTGCCAGCCGCCCTACTCCCGGGACAGGGTCCTACGAGCAGTACTTC
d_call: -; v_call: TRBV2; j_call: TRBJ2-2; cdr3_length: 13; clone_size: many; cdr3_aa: CASSEAGTGELFF; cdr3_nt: TGTGCCAGCAGTGAAGCGGGAACCGGGGAGCTGTTTTTT
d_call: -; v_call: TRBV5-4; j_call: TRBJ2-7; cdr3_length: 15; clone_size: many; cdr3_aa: CASSSINPGSYEQYF; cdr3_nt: TGTGCCAGCAGCTCAATCAACCCCGGGAGTTACGAGCAGTACTTC
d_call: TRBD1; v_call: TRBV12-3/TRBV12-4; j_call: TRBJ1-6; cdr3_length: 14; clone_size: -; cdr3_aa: CASSFRDRGSPLHF; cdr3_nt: TGTGCCAGCAGTTTTCGGGACAGGGGTTCACCCCTCCACTTT
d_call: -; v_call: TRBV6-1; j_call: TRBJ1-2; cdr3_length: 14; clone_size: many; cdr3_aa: CASSDGEGDYGYTF; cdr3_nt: TGTGCCAGCAGTGATGGGGAAGGGGACTATGGCTACACCTTC
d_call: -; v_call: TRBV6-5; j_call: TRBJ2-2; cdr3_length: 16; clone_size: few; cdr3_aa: CASSFRQTPGRGELFF; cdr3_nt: TGTGCCAGCAGTTTCCGACAGACTCCGGGGCGCGGGGAGCTGTTTTTT
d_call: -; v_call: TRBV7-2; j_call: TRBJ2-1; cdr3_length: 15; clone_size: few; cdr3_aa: CASSLGVGLYNEQFF; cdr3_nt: TGTGCCAGCAGCTTAGGGGTAGGCCTCTACAATGAGCAGTTCTTC
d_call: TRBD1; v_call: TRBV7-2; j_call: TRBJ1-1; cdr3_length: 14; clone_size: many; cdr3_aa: CASSSDRGMTEAFF; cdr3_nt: TGTGCCAGCAGCTCCGACAGGGGTATGACTGAAGCTTTCTTT
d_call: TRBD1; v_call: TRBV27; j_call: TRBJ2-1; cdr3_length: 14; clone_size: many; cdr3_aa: CASSLQQGVHEQFF; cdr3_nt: TGTGCCAGCAGTTTGCAACAGGGGGTGCATGAGCAGTTCTTC
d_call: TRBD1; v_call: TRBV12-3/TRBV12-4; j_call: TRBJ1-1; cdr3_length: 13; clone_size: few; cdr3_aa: CASRGQGTTEAFF; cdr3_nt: TGTGCCAGCAGGGGACAGGGGACAACTGAAGCTTTCTTT
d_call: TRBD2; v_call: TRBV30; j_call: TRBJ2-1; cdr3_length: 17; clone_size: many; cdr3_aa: CAWRGTSGSGSYNEQFF; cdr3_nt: TGTGCCTGGAGAGGGACTAGCGGGAGTGGCTCCTACAATGAGCAGTTCTTC
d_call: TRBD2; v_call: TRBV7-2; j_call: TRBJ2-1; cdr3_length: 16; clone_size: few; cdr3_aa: CASSLAGLAGTNEQFF; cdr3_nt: TGTGCCAGCAGCTTAGCCGGACTAGCGGGAACCAATGAGCAGTTCTTC
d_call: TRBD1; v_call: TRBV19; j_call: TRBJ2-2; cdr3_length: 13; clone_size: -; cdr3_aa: CAGGQGETGELFF; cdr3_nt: TGTGCCGGAGGACAGGGCGAAACCGGGGAGCTGTTTTTT
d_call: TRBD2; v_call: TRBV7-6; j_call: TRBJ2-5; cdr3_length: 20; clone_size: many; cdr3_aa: CASSLATGTSGRYGLETQYF; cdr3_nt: TGTGCCAGCAGCTTGGCAACCGGGACTAGCGGGAGATATGGGCTGGAGACCCAGTACTTC
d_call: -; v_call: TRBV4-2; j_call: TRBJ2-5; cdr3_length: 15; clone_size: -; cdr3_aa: CASSQDEYSQETQYF; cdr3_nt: TGTGCCAGCAGCCAAGATGAGTACAGTCAAGAGACCCAGTACTTC
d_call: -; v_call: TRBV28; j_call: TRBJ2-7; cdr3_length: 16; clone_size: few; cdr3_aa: CASTDRLDSSSYEQYF; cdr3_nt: TGTGCCAGCACAGATAGATTGGACAGCAGCTCCTACGAGCAGTACTTC
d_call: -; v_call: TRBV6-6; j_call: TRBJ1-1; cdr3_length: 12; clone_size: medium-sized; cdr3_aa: CASSFGSAEAFF; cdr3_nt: TGTGCCAGCAGTTTTGGGTCGGCTGAAGCTTTCTTT
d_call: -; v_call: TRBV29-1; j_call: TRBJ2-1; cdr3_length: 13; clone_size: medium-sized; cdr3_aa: CTIRSPTYNEQFF; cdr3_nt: TGCACCATTCGGAGTCCGACCTACAATGAGCAGTTCTTC
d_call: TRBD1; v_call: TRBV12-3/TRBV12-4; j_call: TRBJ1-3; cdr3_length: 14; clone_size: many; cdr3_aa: CASSDDRGGNTIYF; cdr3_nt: TGTGCCAGCAGTGATGACAGGGGTGGAAACACCATATATTTT
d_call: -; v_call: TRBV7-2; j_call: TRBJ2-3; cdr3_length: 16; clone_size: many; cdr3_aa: CASSHRVGTGTDTQYF; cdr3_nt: TGTGCCAGCAGCCATAGGGTGGGGACTGGGACAGATACGCAGTATTTT